This T cell receptor (beta chain) was identified in a study of T cells in Graves' hyperthyroidism and ophthalmopathy. Study results and limitations: In the analysis, a 13 V-J model separated ophthalmopathy from stable hyperthyroidism.

The germline V gene encodes CDR1 SGHTA and CDR2 FQGTGA. Unmatched junction bases numbered 2, after V lost 3 bases and J lost 1 base. The CDR3 is made up of 15 amino acids. Researchers took RNA transcripts and amplified the TCR beta CDR3 regions from them. The TCR CDR3 was amplified in a first-round RT-PCR using the HTBI primer set. One entry per CDR3 protein, called by TCRdb with MiXCR from the multiplex PCR reads. In the table there are 560,000 or so distinct CDR3 sequences, 15% to 20% of which are singletons. A few counts support this clonotype. Its antigen is as yet unknown. This TCR was sampled from a man aged 35 to 55 with Graves' ophthalmopathy. Sequencing was carried out using blood. The rearrangement uses TRBV7-3 and TRBJ2-2; 7 bases agree with TRBD1. The CDR3 bases are TGTGCCAGCAGCTTGGGACAGAAGAACACCGGGGAGCTGTTTTTT. Translating gives CASSLGQKNTGELFF.